The 26 T cell receptor beta chains below were found in one sample sequenced in a study of blood T cell repertoires in COVID-19. Repertoires were generated with immunoSEQ multiplex PCR, while TCRdb's copy carries only in-frame clones and drops some. The repertoire includes tens of thousands of clones, around 91% of them detected once, and approximately 3.4% sits in the top ten. Sequencing input: peripheral blood. The receptor source for this set is a human donor in a cohort sampled during active COVID-19.

The chain employs TRBV7-2 and TRBJ2-1; the match to TRBD2 covers 7 bases. In germline, CDR1 is SGHTA, CDR2 FQGNSA. V gave up 3 bases and J gave up 6 bases; unmatched junction bases: 20. CDR3 length equals 19 residues. Written as DNA, the CDR3 is TGTGCCAGCAGCTTGTGGGCAGGTCTAGCGGCCTCTCGGGGCAATGAGCAGTTCTTC. Residues: CASSLWAGLAASRGNEQFF.

V gene TRBV5-1 combines with J gene TRBJ1-2, with D tentatively TRBD1 (5 bases). Trimming took off 4 bases at V and 4 bases at J, with 5 bases between the two ends. CDR1 and CDR2 from the germline V gene are SGHRS and YFSETQ. The CDR3 loop spans 11 amino acids. The CDR3 DNA is TGCGCCAGCAGCGACAGCTATGGCTACACCTTC. It encodes CASSDSYGYTF. Full variable domain (rest looked up from reference TRBV5-1 and TRBJ1-2): KAGVTQTPRYLIKTRGQQVTLSCSPISGHRSVSWYQQTPGQGLQFLFEYFSETQRNKGNFPGRFSGRQFSNSRSEMNVSTLELGDSALYLCASSDSYGYTFGSGTRLTVV.

This clone was counted a single time. J is TRBJ2-6 and V is TRBV5-1, with 9 nucleotides matching TRBD1. V shed 4 bases and J 2 bases; nucleotides not matched to a gene: 10. The V gene's germline CDR1 is SGHRS and CDR2 YFSETQ. This CDR3 is 18 amino acids long. For the CDR3, the DNA is TGCGCCAGCAGCCACTTCCCGGGACAGGGACCTGGGGCCAACGTCCTGACTTTC. The encoded protein is CASSHFPGQGPGANVLTF.

The chain uses TRBV11-2 and TRBJ2-1; 10 positions match TRBD2. Germline-derived CDR1 and CDR2 are SGHAT and FQNNGV. The CDR3 sequence is 16 residues long. V shed 2 bases and J 1 base; nucleotides not matched to a gene: 2. The CDR3, as DNA: TGTGCCAGCAGCTTACTAGCGGGAGATTCCTACAATGAGCAGTTCTTC. Translation gives CASSLLAGDSYNEQFF.

The chain joins TRBV5-4 to TRBJ1-6; 10 positions agree with TRBD1. The CDR3 runs to 15 residues. Germline loops: CDR1 SGHNT, CDR2 YYREEE (reference sequence). J was trimmed by 7 bases and V by 3 bases; bases with no gene match: 4. CDR3 residues: CASSWAGQGNSPLHF. CDR3 bases: TGTGCCAGCAGCTGGGCGGGACAGGGGAATTCACCCCTCCACTTT.

The chain combines TRBV2 with TRBJ1-5; D call uncertain. The V and J ends lost 1 base and 1 base respectively, with 5 bases between them. CDR1 is SNHLY and CDR2 is FYNNEI in the germline V gene. The CDR3 runs 14 residues. CDR3 nucleotide sequence: TGTGCCAGCAGTGAAGTGGCCAGCAATCAGCCCCAGCATTTT. Translating it yields CASSEVASNQPQHF.

The rearrangement links TRBV7-8 to TRBJ2-3, with D possibly TRBD2 on 6 matching bases. The CDR3 spans 15 residues. V was trimmed by 2 bases and J by 5 bases, leaving 14 bases between them. From germline, CDR1 is SGHVS and CDR2 FQNEAQ. CDR3 nucleotides: TGTGCCAGCAGCTTATATCTTGGGGGAGGAGATACGCAGTATTTT. This encodes CASSLYLGGGDTQYF. The complete variable domain, with remaining parts taken from reference TRBV7-8 and TRBJ2-3, reads GAGVSQSPRYKVAKRGQDVALRCDPISGHVSLFWYQQALGQGPEFLTYFQNEAQLDKSGLPSDRFFAERPEGSVSTLKIQRTQQEDSAVYLCASSLYLGGGDTQYFGPGTRLTVL.

The rearrangement joins TRBV27 to TRBJ2-1; D not resolved. Trimming removed 0 bases from V and 5 bases from J, with 5 bases in between. This CDR3 comprises 13 residues. The V gene's germline CDR1 is MNHEY and CDR2 SMNVEV (reference sequence). For the CDR3, the DNA is TGTGCCAGCAGTTTATCTCAGGACAATGAGCAGTTCTTC. This gives the protein CASSLSQDNEQFF.

This clone occurred a few times. The genes are TRBV10-1 and TRBJ2-7; 7 bases map to TRBD2. Germline CDR1 and CDR2: WNHNN and SYGVQD (reference sequence). This CDR3 contains 13 residues. Unmatched junction bases numbered 6, after V lost 8 bases and J lost 2 bases. This CDR3 reads CASSSSGPYEQYF. DNA of the CDR3: TGCGCCAGCTCTAGTAGCGGGCCCTACGAGCAGTACTTC.

The J gene is TRBJ1-1, the V gene TRBV7-8; 9 bases line up with TRBD1. Germline values: CDR1 SGHVS, CDR2 FQNEAQ. V lost 3 bases and J lost 2; bases outside the gene matches: 7. This CDR3 is built from 16 residues. CDR3 sequence reads: CASSFATGGFNTEAFF. The CDR3 coding sequence is TGTGCCAGCAGCTTCGCGACAGGGGGATTTAACACTGAAGCTTTCTTT.

The CDR3: CASSKEESRLSYEQYF. DNA of the CDR3: TGTGCCAGCAGCAAAGAGGAGTCGCGCCTTTCCTACGAGCAGTACTTC. This rearrangement joins TRBV21-1 to TRBJ2-7; the table's D call, TRBD2, has no DNA check behind it. TRBV21-1 has pseudogene status. The CDR3 is 16 residues long.

The chain recombines TRBV6-6 with TRBJ2-7; D is undetermined. The CDR3 totals 15 residues. V lost 1 base, J lost 3 bases, and 13 bases lay in between. Germline values: CDR1 MNHNY, CDR2 SVGAGI (reference sequence). The CDR3 DNA reads TGTGCCAGCAGTTACTTTGGGCGTGGCCGCTACGAGCAGTACTTC. Protein: CASSYFGRGRYEQYF.

This chain connects TRBV25-1 to TRBJ2-7; D ambiguous. V gave up 4 bases and J gave up 0 bases, with 19 bases separating them. The CDR3 is 17 residues long. Germline V gene data show CDR1 as MGHDK and CDR2 as SYGVNS. The CDR3 nucleotides read TGTGCCAGCAGTGCGAATCCCTACGGGTCTCCCTCCTACGAGCAGTACTTC. Protein sequence: CASSANPYGSPSYEQYF.

This clone was seen only once. This sequence joins TRBV29-1 and TRBJ2-1, with a tentative D call TRBD2 (5 bases). The germline V gene has CDR1 SQVTM and CDR2 ANQGSEA. The CDR3 loop spans 13 amino acids. Trimming shortened V by 6 bases and J by 3 bases, and 12 bases separated the two germline ends. CDR3 residues: CSVGSGGYNEQFF. The CDR3 DNA reads as TGCAGCGTAGGGAGCGGCGGCTACAATGAGCAGTTCTTC.

This chain links TRBV6-6 with TRBJ1-5, with TRBD1 identical over 8 bases. This CDR3 spans 14 amino acids. Germline CDR1 reads MNHNY; CDR2 reads SVGAGI (reference sequence). V shed 5 bases and J 3 bases; nucleotides not matched to a gene: 3. For the CDR3, the DNA is TGTGCCAGCAGTGGGGACAGGTTCAATCAGCCCCAGCATTTT. Translation gives CASSGDRFNQPQHF.

The V gene is TRBV10-2, the J gene TRBJ2-1, with 7 nucleotides matching TRBD2. Germline CDR1 is WSHSY and CDR2 is SAAADI. The CDR3 runs to 16 residues. Trimming cost V 6 bases and J 6 bases; bases outside gene matches: 14. The CDR3 DNA sequence: TGCGCCAGCAGGTTGGCGGCGGGAGAGGTTTCCAATGAGCAGTTCTTC. Translated, it gives CASRLAAGEVSNEQFF.

The chain has TRBV28 and TRBJ1-2; possible D gene TRBD1, 6 bases. Germline CDR1 MDHEN, CDR2 SYDVKM. This CDR3 is built from 16 residues. V was clipped by 3 bases and J by 2 bases, with 16 bases between them. As DNA, the CDR3 is TGTGCCAGCAGTTTTATATGGGAAAGGGGGAACTATGGCTACACCTTC. Translated: CASSFIWERGNYGYTF.

This chain uses TRBV2 with TRBJ2-7; the match to TRBD2 covers 10 bases. The CDR3 contains 14 residues. Germline CDR1 SNHLY, CDR2 FYNNEI. V was pared by 0 bases and J by 7 bases, with 3 bases of the junction left unmatched. The CDR3 reads CASSEALAGNEQYF. The DNA of the CDR3 is TGTGCCAGCAGTGAAGCACTAGCGGGAAATGAGCAGTACTTC.

V is TRBV3-1 (or the pseudogene TRBV3-2) and J is TRBJ2-2; 8 bases are shared with TRBD1. CDR1 LGHDT and CDR2 YNNKEL come from the germline V gene (reference sequence). The CDR3 length is 15 residues. After removal of 3 bases from V and 4 bases from J, the junction contained 4 bases not matched to a gene. As DNA, the CDR3 is TGTGCCAGCAGCCAGGGACAGGTACTCACCGGGGAGCTGTTTTTT. It encodes CASSQGQVLTGELFF.

The J gene is TRBJ1-5, the V gene TRBV4-1; D is undetermined. Between the trimmed V and J ends, which lost 0 bases and 15 bases, there was a span of 15 bases. The CDR3 has 13 amino acids. From germline, CDR1 is MGHRA and CDR2 YSYEKL. The CDR3 is CASSQDPGSVRHF. The CDR3 DNA reads as TGCGCCAGCAGCCAAGATCCAGGCTCAGTCCGGCATTTT.

This rearrangement joins TRBV18 to TRBJ2-2; 11 bases map to TRBD2. Germline V gene data show CDR1 as KGHSH and CDR2 as LQKENI. The V and J ends lost 0 bases and 3 bases, in that order; junction bases with no gene match: 0. The CDR3 runs 16 residues. The CDR3 protein is CASSPPLAGDTGELFF. CDR3 sequence (DNA): TGTGCCAGCTCACCACCACTAGCGGGAGACACCGGGGAGCTGTTTTTT.

J is TRBJ2-7 and V is TRBV5-1, with a tentative D call TRBD2 (5 bases). The germline gives CDR1 SGHRS, CDR2 YFSETQ. V was trimmed by 2 bases and J by 3 bases, leaving 12 bases between them. The CDR3 contains 14 residues. DNA for the CDR3: TGCGCCAGCAGCTTAATAAGCCGGGGCTACGAGCAGTACTTC. Translated, it gives CASSLISRGYEQYF.

This clone was recorded once. The chain is built from TRBV6-5 and TRBJ2-2, with 7 bases lining up with TRBD1. Germline CDR1 is MNHEY and CDR2 is SVGAGI. V dropped 8 bases and J dropped 8; count of bases not matched to a gene: 11. CDR3 length: 14 residues. The CDR3 protein is CASRDRVISGELFF. The CDR3, as DNA: TGTGCCAGCCGGGACAGAGTAATAAGTGGGGAGCTGTTTTTT.

V is TRBV28 and J is TRBJ1-2; TRBD1 matches 7 bases. This CDR3 is built from 14 residues. The germline V gene has CDR1 MDHEN and CDR2 SYDVKM. Trimming removed 5 bases from V and 0 bases from J; junction bases left unmatched: 3. CDR3 residues: CASSRTGANYGYTF. The DNA for the CDR3 is TGTGCCAGCAGTCGGACAGGTGCTAACTATGGCTACACCTTC.

The V gene is TRBV10-2, the J gene TRBJ1-5; D is perhaps TRBD1 (6 bases). CDR3 length equals 14 residues. Germline V gene lookup returns CDR1 WSHSY and CDR2 SAAADI. V lost 7 bases, J lost 7 bases, and 17 bases lay in between. CDR3 bases: TGCGCCAGCAAACCCACAGGGTCAACCCAGCCCCAGCATTTT. Amino acids: CASKPTGSTQPQHF.

This clone appeared a few times. The rearrangement uses TRBV5-1 and TRBJ1-1; 8 nucleotides match TRBD1. V was pared by 4 bases and J by 1 base, with 6 bases of the junction left unmatched. Germline V CDR1 and CDR2: SGHRS, YFSETQ. The CDR3 covers 15 residues. In nucleotides, the CDR3 is TGCGCCAGCAGCCCCCCCGGACAGGGGAACACTGAAGCTTTCTTT. The encoded protein is CASSPPGQGNTEAFF.